The 20 T cell receptor beta chains listed next were all sequenced from one sample in a study of blood T cell repertoires in COVID-19. TCRdb keeps only in-frame clones here, not all; method: immunoSEQ multiplex PCR. In the table there are 380,000 or so clones, around 92% of which are singletons. Sequenced input: peripheral blood. Receptors originate from a man between 40 and 49 years old with acute or convalescent COVID-19.

This chain uses TRBV5-4 with TRBJ2-2; possible D gene TRBD2, 6 bases. This CDR3 has 15 residues. The V end lost 2 bases, the J end lost 0 bases, and 8 bases lay between the germline ends. CDR1 SGHNT and CDR2 YYREEE come from the germline V gene (reference sequence). DNA for the CDR3: TGTGCCAGCAGCTTCCGACTAGCGAACACCGGGGAGCTGTTTTTT. It encodes CASSFRLANTGELFF.

The genes are TRBV28 and TRBJ1-2; tentative D call: TRBD1 (5 bases). Germline V gene sequence: CDR1 MDHEN, CDR2 SYDVKM. Trimming left V 6 bases short and J 0 bases short, with 5 bases between. The CDR3 runs to 12 residues. The CDR3 reads CASRTANYGYTF. Here the CDR3 DNA reads TGTGCCAGCAGGACAGCTAACTATGGCTACACCTTC.

V and J are TRBV14 and TRBJ2-1, with a possible D match to TRBD1 (5 bases). The length of the CDR3 is 15 residues. The V end was cut by 5 bases, the J end by 5 bases, with 16 bases between. In germline, CDR1 is SGHDN, CDR2 FVKESK. The CDR3 region has the DNA TGTGCCAGCAGCTACTGGGAAGGGGCGGACAATGAGCAGTTCTTC. Translation gives CASSYWEGADNEQFF.

J is TRBJ2-7 and V is TRBV9; 11 nucleotides align to TRBD2. This CDR3 contains 15 residues. Germline V gene sequence: CDR1 SGDLS, CDR2 YYNGEE. Unmatched junction bases numbered 4, after V lost 4 bases and J lost 1 base. DNA of the CDR3: TGTGCCAGCAGCCTCACTAGCGGGAGTTCCTACGAGCAGTACTTC. This sequence encodes CASSLTSGSSYEQYF. The full variable domain, with the rest looked up from reference TRBV9 and TRBJ2-7, is DSGVTQTPKHLITATGQRVTLRCSPRSGDLSVYWYQQSLDQGLQFLIQYYNGEERAKGNILERFSAQQFPDLHSELNLSSLELGDSALYFCASSLTSGSSYEQYFGPGTRLTVT.

The rearrangement joins TRBV3-1 (or the pseudogene TRBV3-2) to TRBJ1-2; weak D call: TRBD1 (5 bases). The CDR3 is 14 amino acids. Deletions cut 4 bases from V and 3 bases from J, with 12 bases between. In germline, CDR1 is LGHDT, CDR2 YNNKEL (reference sequence). The CDR3 DNA reads as TGTGCCAGCAGCCTTCGGGGGGAACACTATGGCTACACCTTC. Translating gives CASSLRGEHYGYTF.

The chain carries TRBV19 and TRBJ1-1, with 8 nucleotides matching TRBD1. This CDR3 has 15 residues. V lost 5 bases to trimming and J lost 2 bases; unmatched junction nucleotides: 7. CDR1 and CDR2 from the germline V gene are LNHDA and SQIVND (reference sequence). The DNA of the CDR3 is TGTGCCAGTAGTCCAAGGACAGGGCAAAACACTGAAGCTTTCTTT. It codes for CASSPRTGQNTEAFF. Filled out from reference TRBV19 and TRBJ1-1, the complete variable domain reads DGGITQSPKYLFRKEGQNVTLSCEQNLNHDAMYWYRQDPGQGLRLIYYSQIVNDFQKGDIAEGYSVSREKKESFPLTVTSAQKNPTAFYLCASSPRTGQNTEAFFGQGTRLTVV.

The rearrangement links TRBV25-1 to TRBJ2-1, with 11 bases identical to TRBD2. V was pared by 6 bases and J by 7 bases, with 5 bases of the junction left unmatched. CDR1 is MGHDK and CDR2 is SYGVNS in the germline V gene. This CDR3 is built from 14 residues. The CDR3 region has the DNA TGTGCCAGCAGGCCCGGGACTAGCGGAAATGAGCAGTTCTTC. The encoded protein is CASRPGTSGNEQFF.

This clone was recorded many times. CDR3 DNA sequence: TGTGCCAGCAGAGTGGGACTAGCCGTTACAGATACGCAGTATTTT. Translated, it gives CASRVGLAVTDTQYF. The rearrangement links TRBV2 to TRBJ2-3, with 9 bases identical to TRBD2. CDR3 length: 15 amino acids. Germline trimming cut 6 bases from V and 3 bases from J; bases unmatched to any gene: 7. Germline V gene data show CDR1 as SNHLY and CDR2 as FYNNEI. Together with reference TRBV2 and TRBJ2-3, the CDR3 gives the full variable domain: EPEVTQTPSHQVTQMGQEVILRCVPISNHLYFYWYRQILGQKVEFLVSFYNNEISEKSEIFDDQFSVERPDGSNFTLKIRSTKLEDSAMYFCASRVGLAVTDTQYFGPGTRLTVL.

This chain uses TRBV7-2 with TRBJ1-1, with 9 bases fitting TRBD1. V was clipped by 6 bases and J by 4 bases; unmatched bases: 6. There are 14 residues in the CDR3. CDR1 and CDR2 from the germline V gene are SGHTA and FQGNSA. CDR3 protein: CASSPRDRVTEAFF. Written as DNA, the CDR3 is TGTGCCAGCAGTCCCCGGGACAGGGTCACTGAAGCTTTCTTT.

The chain employs TRBV28 and TRBJ2-7; 7 positions agree with TRBD1. Germline V gene data show CDR1 as MDHEN and CDR2 as SYDVKM. This CDR3 contains 16 residues. J lost 3 bases, V lost 7 bases, and 15 bases had no gene match. CDR3 residues: CASTGDRLPQGYEQYF. In nucleotides, the CDR3 is TGTGCCAGCACTGGGGACAGACTCCCACAGGGCTACGAGCAGTACTTC.

The V and J genes are TRBV27 and TRBJ1-2, with D possibly matching TRBD1 (5 bases). This CDR3 spans 18 amino acids. V was cut by 3 bases and J by 4 bases, with 24 bases left in between. CDR1 and CDR2 from the germline V gene are MNHEY and SMNVEV (reference sequence). In DNA form, the CDR3 reads TGTGCCAGCAGTTTTCTACCACCGGGACTCGGGCCTCGCTATGGCTACACCTTC. Its protein is CASSFLPPGLGPRYGYTF.

The chain is built from TRBV19 and TRBJ2-1; 11 bases are shared with TRBD2. The ends lost 6 bases at V and 10 bases at J; junction bases unmatched: 5. This CDR3 comprises 13 residues. The germline gives CDR1 LNHDA, CDR2 SQIVND (reference sequence). CDR3: CASSTGTSGEQFF. CDR3 in DNA: TGTGCCAGTAGCACCGGGACTAGCGGAGAGCAGTTCTTC.

The gene calls are TRBV6-5 and TRBJ1-5, with 9 bases aligning to TRBD1. V was pared by 5 bases and J by 6 bases, with 5 bases of the junction left unmatched. This CDR3 contains 14 residues. CDR1 is MNHEY, CDR2 SVGAGI, per germline. This chain's CDR3 is CASSIDRGSQPQHF. CDR3 sequence (DNA): TGTGCCAGCAGTATCGACAGGGGGTCTCAGCCCCAGCATTTT.

The gene calls are TRBV2 and TRBJ2-5; TRBD2 agrees at 9 bases. Germline CDR1 reads SNHLY; CDR2 reads FYNNEI. The CDR3 extends over 14 amino acids. The V segment lost 6 bases and the J segment 1 base; nucleotides outside the gene matches: 3. The CDR3 DNA reads as TGTGCCAGCAGACGTAGCGGGGGCCAAGAGACCCAGTACTTC. Residues: CASRRSGGQETQYF.

The chain combines TRBV7-8 with TRBJ1-2; the D is unclear. V lost 5 bases, J lost 8 bases, and 15 bases lay in between. CDR3 size: 13 residues. Looked up from germline, CDR1 is SGHVS and CDR2 is FQNEAQ. The chain's CDR3 is CASSPSPQRGYTF. The CDR3 DNA reads TGTGCCAGCAGCCCCTCCCCCCAGCGAGGCTACACCTTC. Variable domain in full (rest from reference TRBV7-8 and TRBJ1-2): GAGVSQSPRYKVAKRGQDVALRCDPISGHVSLFWYQQALGQGPEFLTYFQNEAQLDKSGLPSDRFFAERPEGSVSTLKIQRTQQEDSAVYLCASSPSPQRGYTFGSGTRLTVV.

The table lists this clone with many counts. The chain recombines TRBV6-1 with TRBJ2-1; 10 bases match TRBD2. The ends lost 1 base at V and 6 bases at J; junction bases unmatched: 3. Germline values: CDR1 MNHNS, CDR2 SASEGT. The CDR3 extends over 15 amino acids. The CDR3 sequence is CASSEEAGGPNEQFF. CDR3 coding DNA: TGTGCCAGCAGTGAAGAAGCGGGAGGGCCCAATGAGCAGTTCTTC.

V is TRBV28 and J is TRBJ1-2; D possibly corresponds to TRBD1 (5 bases). CDR1 is MDHEN, CDR2 SYDVKM, per germline. This CDR3 spans 14 amino acids. Trimming pared 5 bases from V and 4 bases from J, leaving 14 bases between. CDR3 region: CASSGAPVGYGYTF. The CDR3, as DNA: TGTGCCAGCAGTGGGGCCCCTGTTGGCTATGGCTACACCTTC.

The V gene is TRBV5-1, the J gene TRBJ2-1, with TRBD2 matching 13 bases. This CDR3 spans 16 amino acids. The junction had 9 bases not matched to a gene; V was cut back by 4 bases and J by 8 bases. Germline CDR1 SGHRS, CDR2 YFSETQ. For the CDR3, the DNA is TGCGCCAGCAGCCCGGAGCGGACTAGCGGGAGCTATGAGCAGTTCTTC. The encoded protein is CASSPERTSGSYEQFF.

The chain couples TRBV5-4 to TRBJ1-2; 10 bases map to TRBD1. CDR1 is SGHNT and CDR2 is YYREEE in the germline V gene (reference sequence). J gave up 7 bases and V 7 bases, and 19 bases lay outside the gene matches. The CDR3 has 17 amino acids. The CDR3: CASQFPGTGESFGGYTF. The CDR3, as DNA: TGTGCCAGCCAATTTCCCGGGACAGGGGAAAGTTTTGGTGGCTACACCTTC.

The chain recombines TRBV6-5 with TRBJ2-5; TRBD1 aligns across 9 bases. Germline V CDR1 and CDR2: MNHEY, SVGAGI. V shed 8 bases, J shed 5 bases, and the junction held 9 bases outside the gene matches. The CDR3 is made up of 14 amino acids. This chain's CDR3 is CASYLTGGYETQYF. In nucleotides, the CDR3 is TGTGCCAGCTACCTAACAGGGGGCTATGAGACCCAGTACTTC.